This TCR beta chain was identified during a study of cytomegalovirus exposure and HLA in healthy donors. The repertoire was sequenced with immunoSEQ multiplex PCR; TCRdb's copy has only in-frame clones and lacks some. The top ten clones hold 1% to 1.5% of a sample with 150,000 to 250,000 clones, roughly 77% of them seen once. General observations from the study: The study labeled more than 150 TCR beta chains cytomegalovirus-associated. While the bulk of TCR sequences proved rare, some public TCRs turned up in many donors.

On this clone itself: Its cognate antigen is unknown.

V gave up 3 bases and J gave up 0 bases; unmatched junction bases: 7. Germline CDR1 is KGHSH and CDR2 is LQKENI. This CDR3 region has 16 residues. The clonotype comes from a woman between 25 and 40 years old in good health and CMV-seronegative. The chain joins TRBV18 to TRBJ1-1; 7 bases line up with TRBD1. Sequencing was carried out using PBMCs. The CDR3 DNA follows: TGTGCCAGCTCACCCATTTGGGACAGCATGAACACTGAAGCTTTCTTT. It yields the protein CASSPIWDSMNTEAFF. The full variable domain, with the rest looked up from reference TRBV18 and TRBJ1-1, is NAGVMQNPRHLVRRRGQEARLRCSPMKGHSHVYWYRQLPEEGLKFMVYLQKENIIDESGMPKERFSAEFPKEGPSILRIQQVVRGDSAAYFCASSPIWDSMNTEAFFGQGTRLTVV.